A selection of T cell receptor beta chains follows, all from one sample in a study of cytomegalovirus exposure and HLA in healthy donors. The protocol was immunoSEQ multiplex PCR, while the TCRdb copy is restricted to in-frame clones and leaves out a portion. The sample consists of over 100,000 clones, approximately 89% of them appearing once. The specimen was PBMCs. The receptors shown here come from a man under 40 in good health and CMV-seronegative. Each CDR3 is given with its conserved first and last residue. A D gene is named only where the DNA matches it firmly. Clone sizes are given selectively: once, few, many, or a class where the clone is expanded.

size | J | D | V | CDR3 | DNA
. | TRBJ1-6 | . | TRBV9 | CASSVGQLNSPLHF | TGTGCCAGCAGCGTAGGACAGCTTAATTCACCCCTCCACTTT
. | TRBJ2-1 | TRBD2 | TRBV7-8 | CASSFGGSSSYNEQFF | TGTGCCAGCAGCTTCGGCGGGAGCAGCTCCTACAATGAGCAGTTCTTC
. | TRBJ2-1 | TRBD1 | TRBV10-3 | CAISLQLTGTKNEQFF | TGTGCCATCAGTCTACAGTTGACAGGGACGAAGAATGAGCAGTTCTTC
. | TRBJ1-6 | TRBD1 | TRBV4-1 | CASSLSGTGPGNSPLHF | TGCGCCAGCAGCCTGTCCGGGACAGGGCCGGGAAATTCACCCCTCCACTTT
. | TRBJ2-4 | TRBD2 | TRBV25-1 | CASSESSRGGGIQYF | TGTGCCAGCAGTGAATCCTCGAGGGGCGGGGGCATTCAGTACTTC
once | TRBJ1-2 | . | TRBV5-6 | CASSLAGGALNYGYTF | TGTGCCAGCAGCTTGGCGGGGGGGGCATTAAACTATGGCTACACCTTC
. | TRBJ2-5 | . | TRBV4-2 | CASSQDFLSETQYF | TGTGCCAGCAGCCAAGACTTCCTGTCGGAGACCCAGTACTTC
. | TRBJ2-3 | TRBD2 | TRBV2 | CASKVRLAANTDTQYF | TGTGCCAGCAAAGTAAGACTAGCGGCCAACACAGATACGCAGTATTTT
. | TRBJ1-2 | . | TRBV4-2 | CASSQVGGGYTF | TGTGCCAGCAGCCAAGTCGGGGGAGGCTACACCTTC
few | TRBJ1-6 | TRBD1 | TRBV7-2 | CASSFDRGYSPLHF | TGTGCCAGCAGCTTCGACAGGGGTTATTCACCCCTCCACTTT
. | TRBJ2-1 | . | TRBV11-3 | CASSFQGQEQFF | TGTGCCAGCAGCTTCCAGGGTCAGGAGCAGTTCTTC
few | TRBJ1-5 | TRBD1 | TRBV9 | CASSPTTGGYQPQHF | TGTGCCAGCAGCCCTACGACAGGGGGGTATCAGCCCCAGCATTTT
. | TRBJ1-1 | TRBD1 | TRBV18 | CASSLSGGDNTEAFF | TGTGCCAGCTCACTTTCAGGGGGTGATAACACTGAAGCTTTCTTT
. | TRBJ1-1 | TRBD1 | TRBV5-1 | CASSSGQGLDTEAFF | TGCGCCAGCAGCTCGGGACAGGGATTGGACACTGAAGCTTTCTTT
once | TRBJ1-3 | TRBD1 | TRBV4-1 | CASSQSLDRVGNTIYF | TGCGCCAGCAGCCAATCCCTAGACAGGGTGGGAAACACCATATATTTT
. | TRBJ1-6 | . | TRBV4-3 | CASSQKGGRNNSPLHF | TGCGCCAGCAGCCAAAAAGGAGGACGGAATAATTCACCCCTCCACTTT
. | TRBJ1-1 | TRBD1 | TRBV28 | CASTRQGENTEAFF | TGTGCCAGCACCAGACAGGGGGAGAACACTGAAGCTTTCTTT
few | TRBJ2-1 | TRBD1 | TRBV4-2 | CASSQGDRAYNEQFF | TGTGCCAGCAGCCAAGGAGACAGGGCGTACAATGAGCAGTTCTTC
. | TRBJ2-1 | TRBD1 | TRBV9 | CASSVGGTGNYNEQFF | TGTGCCAGCAGCGTAGGGGGGACAGGGAACTACAATGAGCAGTTCTTC
. | TRBJ2-1 | . | TRBV19 | CASSIYNNEQFF | TGTGCCAGTAGTATATATAACAATGAGCAGTTCTTC